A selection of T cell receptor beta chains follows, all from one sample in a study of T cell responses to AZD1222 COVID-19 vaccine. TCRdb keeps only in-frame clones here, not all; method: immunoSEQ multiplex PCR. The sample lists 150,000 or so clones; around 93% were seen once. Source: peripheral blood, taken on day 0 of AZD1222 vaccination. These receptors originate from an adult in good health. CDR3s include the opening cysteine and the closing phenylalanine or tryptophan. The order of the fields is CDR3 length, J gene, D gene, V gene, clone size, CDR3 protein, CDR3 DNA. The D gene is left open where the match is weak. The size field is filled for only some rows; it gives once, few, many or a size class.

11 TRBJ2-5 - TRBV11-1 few CASSQQETQYF TGTGCCAGCAGCCAGCAAGAGACCCAGTACTTC
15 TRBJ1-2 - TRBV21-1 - CASSQGGTGTFGYTF TGTGCCAGCAGCCAGGGGGGGACAGGGACGTTCGGCTACACCTTC
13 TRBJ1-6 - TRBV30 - CAWGRGYNSPLHF TGTGCCTGGGGCAGGGGTTACAATTCACCCCTCCACTTT
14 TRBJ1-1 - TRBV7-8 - CASSFSPRNTEAFF TGTGCCAGCAGCTTTAGTCCCCGCAACACTGAAGCTTTCTTT
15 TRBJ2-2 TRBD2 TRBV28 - CASGVQRGNTGELFF TGTGCCAGCGGGGTCCAGCGGGGTAACACCGGGGAGCTGTTTTTT
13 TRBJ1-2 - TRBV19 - CASSMGGNYGYTF TGTGCCAGTAGTATGGGGGGAAACTATGGCTACACCTTC
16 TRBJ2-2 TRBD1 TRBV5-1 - CASSQGQGSGSGELFF TGCGCCAGCAGCCAGGGACAGGGGTCCGGCTCCGGGGAGCTGTTTTTT
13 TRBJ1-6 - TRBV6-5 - CASRPGRRSPLHF TGTGCCAGCAGACCGGGCCGGCGTTCACCCCTCCACTTT
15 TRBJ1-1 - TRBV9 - CASSGSGATYTEAFF TGTGCCAGCAGCGGATCAGGGGCGACGTACACTGAAGCTTTCTTT
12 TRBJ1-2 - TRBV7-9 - CASSLSGDGYTF TGTGCCAGCAGCTTATCGGGGGATGGCTACACCTTC
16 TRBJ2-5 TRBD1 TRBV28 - CASRNSGTGNQETQYF TGTGCCAGCAGAAACTCCGGGACAGGGAACCAAGAGACCCAGTACTTC
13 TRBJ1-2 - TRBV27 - CASSFQGGNGYTF TGTGCCAGCAGTTTTCAGGGAGGAAATGGCTACACCTTC
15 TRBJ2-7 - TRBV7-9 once CASSLGVGLSYEQYF TGTGCCAGCAGCTTGGGAGTGGGTCTCTCCTACGAGCAGTACTTC
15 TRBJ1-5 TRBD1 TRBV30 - CAWSVGGTVNQPQHF TGTGCCTGGAGTGTAGGGGGGACAGTCAATCAGCCCCAGCATTTT
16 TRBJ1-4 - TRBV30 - CACGSGPPVTNEKLFF TGTGCCTGCGGCTCCGGGCCCCCGGTGACTAATGAAAAACTGTTTTTT
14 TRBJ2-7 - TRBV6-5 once CASSYQGNLYEQYF TGTGCCAGCAGTTATCAGGGGAACCTCTACGAGCAGTACTTC
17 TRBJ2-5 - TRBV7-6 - CASSLRAPLLFGETQYF TGTGCCAGCAGCCTGAGGGCCCCTCTTCTTTTCGGGGAGACCCAGTACTTC
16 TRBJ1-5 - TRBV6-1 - CASSDTGDMAHQPQHF TGTGCCAGCAGTGATACCGGGGACATGGCCCATCAGCCCCAGCATTTT
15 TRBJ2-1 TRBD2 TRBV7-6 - CASSVTSGAYNEQFF TGTGCCAGCAGCGTGACTAGCGGGGCATACAATGAGCAGTTCTTC
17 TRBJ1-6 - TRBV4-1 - CASSQDPTETYNSPLHF TGCGCCAGCAGCCAAGATCCTACGGAGACCTATAATTCACCCCTCCACTTT
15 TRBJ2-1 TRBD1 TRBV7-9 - CATPIGTGGYNEQFF TGTGCCACGCCAATAGGGACAGGGGGTTACAATGAGCAGTTCTTC
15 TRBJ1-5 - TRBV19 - CASSIGSRSLQPQHF TGTGCCAGTAGTATAGGCTCCAGGTCCCTTCAGCCCCAGCATTTT
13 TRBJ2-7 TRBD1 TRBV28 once CASSSGTVYEQYF TGTGCCAGCAGTTCCGGGACAGTCTACGAGCAGTACTTC
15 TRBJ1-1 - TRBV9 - CASSVGGILNTEAFF TGTGCCAGCAGCGTAGGTGGGATCTTGAACACTGAAGCTTTCTTT
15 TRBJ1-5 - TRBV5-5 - CASSWGGGPSQPQHF TGTGCCAGCAGCTGGGGGGGCGGGCCAAGTCAGCCCCAGCATTTT
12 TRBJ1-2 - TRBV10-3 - CAIQKGTYGYTF TGTGCCATACAAAAAGGGACGTATGGCTACACCTTC
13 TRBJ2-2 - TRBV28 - CASRGYNTGELFF TGTGCCAGCAGAGGTTACAACACCGGGGAGCTGTTTTTT
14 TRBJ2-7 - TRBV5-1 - CASAKGGAIYEQYF TGCGCCAGCGCAAAAGGAGGGGCTATCTACGAGCAGTACTTC
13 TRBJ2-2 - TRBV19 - CASSISVTGELFF TGTGCCAGTAGTATTTCGGTCACCGGGGAGCTGTTTTTT
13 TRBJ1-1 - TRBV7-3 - CASSAHMNTEAFF TGTGCCAGCAGCGCCCATATGAACACTGAAGCTTTCTTT
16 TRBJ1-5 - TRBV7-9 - CASSLATGISNQPQHF TGTGCCAGCAGCTTAGCGACCGGTATTAGCAATCAGCCCCAGCATTTT
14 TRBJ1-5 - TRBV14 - CASSQGGGNQPQHF TGTGCCAGCAGCCAAGGGGGGGGGAATCAGCCCCAGCATTTT
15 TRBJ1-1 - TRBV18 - CASSPEGRGSTEAFF TGTGCCAGCTCACCGGAGGGTCGGGGGTCCACTGAAGCTTTCTTT
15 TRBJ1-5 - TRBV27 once CASSLWGANNQPQHF TGTGCCAGCAGTTTGTGGGGGGCAAACAATCAGCCCCAGCATTTT
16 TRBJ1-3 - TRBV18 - CASSPPGPRPGNTIYF TGTGCCAGCTCACCACCGGGACCCCGTCCCGGAAACACCATATATTTT